The TCR beta chain under discussion was sequenced for a study of identifying expanded T cells in peripheral blood. V was pared by 1 base and J by 14 bases, with 9 bases of the junction left unmatched. CDR1 is SGHDN, CDR2 FVKESK, per germline. The CDR3 has 14 residues. Only in-frame clones appear in the TCRdb table, and some are missing; sequencing was by immunoSEQ multiplex PCR. The sample has over 100,000 clones, roughly nine tenths seen once. The rearrangement joins TRBV14 to TRBJ2-4; 9 bases match TRBD2. Sequencing used blood. This receptor was taken from a person aged 18 to 75 in good health. The CDR3 DNA is TGTGCCAGCAGCCAAGGGCCTGGGACTAGCTCGAAGTACTTC. Residues: CASSQGPGTSSKYF.